This T cell receptor (beta chain) was sequenced in a study of blood T cell repertoires in COVID-19. About the research overall: COVID-19 samples, acute and convalescent, were from the United States, Italy and Spain. From T cells, B-cell-depleted T cells, or PBMCs came the material, which was cDNA or gDNA.

Seattle's cohort entered during active infection and was followed longitudinally. The V gene's germline CDR1 is WNHNN and CDR2 SYGVQD (reference sequence). The CDR3 is 13 amino acids. The junction had 4 bases not matched to a gene; V was cut back by 5 bases and J by 5 bases. Original handling: By means of reference gene primer amplification, nucleated cell counts were estimated. This table comes from immunoSEQ multiplex PCR, and its TCRdb copy is limited to in-frame clones, with some not included. V, J and clone size are taken as reported in that table, and D and trimming were inferred from the DNA itself. The sample contains roughly 120,000 clones, roughly nine tenths of which appear only once.

The clonotype was recovered from a man in his 60s with COVID-19, enrolled during active disease. The genes are TRBV10-1 and TRBJ1-1; TRBD1 matches at 8 bases. Sequencing used peripheral blood. The CDR3 DNA follows: TGCGCCAGCAGTTTGGACAGGGAGACTGAAGCTTTCTTT. Translating gives CASSLDRETEAFF.